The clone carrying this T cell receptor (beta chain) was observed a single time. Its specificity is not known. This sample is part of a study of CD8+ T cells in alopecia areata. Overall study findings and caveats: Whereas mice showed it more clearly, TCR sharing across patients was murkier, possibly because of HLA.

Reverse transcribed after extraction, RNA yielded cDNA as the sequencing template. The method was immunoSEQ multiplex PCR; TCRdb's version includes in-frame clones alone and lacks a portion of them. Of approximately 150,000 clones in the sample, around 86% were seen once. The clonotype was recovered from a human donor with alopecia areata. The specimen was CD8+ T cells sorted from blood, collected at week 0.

DNA for the CDR3: TGTGCCGGCACCCCCGAAACCGAAGACAGGGCAGGAGACAATGAGCAGTTCTTC. Translating gives CAGTPETEDRAGDNEQFF. The gene calls are TRBV5-8 and TRBJ2-1; 7 bases align to TRBD1. Germline CDR1 SGHTS, CDR2 YDEGEE. There are 18 residues in the CDR3. V gave up 10 bases and J gave up 5 bases; unmatched junction bases: 24. The full variable domain, completed using reference TRBV5-8 and TRBJ2-1, is EAGVTQSPTHLIKTRGQQATLRCSPISGHTSVYWYQQALGLGLQFLLWYDEGEERNRGNFPPRFSGRQFPNYSSELNVNALELEDSALYLCAGTPETEDRAGDNEQFFGPGTRLTVL.